The present T cell receptor beta chain was sequenced within a study of CD8 T cells in ankylosing spondylitis. MiXCR, applied by TCRdb to the 5' RACE reads, yields one record per CDR3 protein. The sample carries a few hundred thousand distinct CDR3 sequences, around 20% recorded once. The CDR3 totals 14 residues. V lost 4 bases and J 6 bases, leaving 14 bases between the germline ends. In germline, CDR1 is MNHEY, CDR2 SMNVEV (reference sequence). The sample was blood, either unsorted or a sorted T cell fraction (not recorded which). J is TRBJ2-3 and V is TRBV27, with D tentatively TRBD2 (6 bases). This TCR came from a male donor with ankylosing spondylitis or in good health (not recorded which). CDR3 bases: TGTGCCAGCAGTTCCAAGCGGGCAAGGGATACGCAGTATTTT. It codes for CASSSKRARDTQYF.